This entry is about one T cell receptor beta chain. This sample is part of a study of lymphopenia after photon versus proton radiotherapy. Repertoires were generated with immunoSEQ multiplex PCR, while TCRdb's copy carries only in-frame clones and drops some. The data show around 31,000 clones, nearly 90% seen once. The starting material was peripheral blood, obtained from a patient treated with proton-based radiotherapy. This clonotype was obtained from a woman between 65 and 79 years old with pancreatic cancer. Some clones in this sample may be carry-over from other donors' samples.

The CDR3 reads CATSRAVTNEKLFF. CDR3 coding DNA: TGTGCCACCAGCAGGGCAGTAACTAATGAAAAACTGTTTTTT. The chain uses TRBV15 and TRBJ1-4; the D is unclear. CDR3 size: 14 residues. The V and J ends lost 3 bases and 1 base respectively, with 6 bases between them. Germline V CDR1 and CDR2: LNHNV, YYDKDF (reference sequence).